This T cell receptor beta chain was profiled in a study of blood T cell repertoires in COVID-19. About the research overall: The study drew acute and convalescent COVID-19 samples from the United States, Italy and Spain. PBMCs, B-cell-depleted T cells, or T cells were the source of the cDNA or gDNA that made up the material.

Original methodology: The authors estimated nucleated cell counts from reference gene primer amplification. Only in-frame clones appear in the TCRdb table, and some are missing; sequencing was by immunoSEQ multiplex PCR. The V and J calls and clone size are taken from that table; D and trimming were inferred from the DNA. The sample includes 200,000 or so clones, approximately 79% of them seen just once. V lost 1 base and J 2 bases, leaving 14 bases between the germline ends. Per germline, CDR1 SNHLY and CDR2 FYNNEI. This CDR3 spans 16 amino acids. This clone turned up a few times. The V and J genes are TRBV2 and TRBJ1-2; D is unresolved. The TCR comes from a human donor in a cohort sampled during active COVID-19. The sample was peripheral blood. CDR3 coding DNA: TGTGCCAGCAGTGAAGGATGGATTACGGGGAACTATGGCTACACCTTC. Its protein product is CASSEGWITGNYGYTF.